The TCR beta chain described here comes from a study of blood T cell repertoires in COVID-19. Germline V lookup: CDR1 MRHNA, CDR2 SNTAGT. The CDR3 extends over 15 amino acids. V gave up 0 bases and J gave up 5 bases; unmatched junction bases: 0. Libraries were prepared by immunoSEQ multiplex PCR; TCRdb keeps only in-frame clonotypes and omits some of them. This table has more than 25,000 clones, 94% appearing once. This TCR was sampled from a human donor with active COVID-19. The donor label of this sample is uncertain. This chain joins TRBV6-4 and TRBJ2-1; 11 bases are a match to TRBD2. Specimen: peripheral blood. The CDR3 spells CASSDSTSGNNEQFF. CDR3 bases: TGTGCCAGCAGTGACTCGACTAGCGGGAACAATGAGCAGTTCTTC.